Below, 23 T cell receptor beta chains from the same sample are listed, as sequenced in a study of T-cell reconstitution after alpha-beta-depleted transplantation in children. Unique molecular identifiers tagged the TCRbeta library. Using its own MiXCR run on the PCR reads, TCRdb lists one record per CDR3 protein. The sample includes some 220,000 distinct CDR3 sequences, approximately 10% of them seen just once. The starting material was PBMCs from the stem cell graft donor, obtained from the stem cell graft. These receptors originate from a human donor who donated a stem cell graft to a child with acute lymphoblastic leukemia.

This clonotype was picked up many times. The V call is TRBV11-2, the J call TRBJ2-3; 11 nucleotides match TRBD2. The length of the CDR3 is 15 residues. From germline, CDR1 is SGHAT and CDR2 FQNNGV. V trimming: 5 bases; J trimming: 5 bases; junction bases outside the gene matches: 6. This chain's CDR3 is CASSPELAGGDTQYF. CDR3 DNA sequence: TGTGCCAGCAGCCCGGAGCTAGCGGGGGGAGATACGCAGTATTTT.

This clonotype was observed a handful of times. The chain carries TRBV11-2 and TRBJ1-1, with D possibly being TRBD1 (5 bases). Trimming pared 0 bases from V and 3 bases from J, leaving 8 bases between. Germline V CDR1 and CDR2: SGHAT, FQNNGV. This CDR3 region has 14 residues. Here the CDR3 reads CASSLDGGDTEAFF. The CDR3 DNA reads TGTGCCAGCAGCTTAGATGGAGGGGACACTGAAGCTTTCTTT.

J is TRBJ1-5 and V is TRBV24-1; D gene unclear. Trimming took off 8 bases at V and 0 bases at J, with 7 bases between the two ends. Germline CDR1 and CDR2: KGHDR and SFDVKD. The CDR3 runs to 13 residues. CDR3 in DNA: TGTGCCACCAATCGCAATAGCAATCAGCCCCAGCATTTT. Translated: CATNRNSNQPQHF.

This chain uses TRBV29-1 with TRBJ1-2; the match to TRBD1 covers 9 bases. Unmatched junction bases numbered 11, after V lost 6 bases and J lost 6 bases. Germline assignment: CDR1 SQVTM and CDR2 ANQGSEA. This CDR3 is 14 amino acids long. In DNA form, the CDR3 reads TGCAGCGTAGGACAGGGGAGTTTGATAAATGGCTACACCTTC. This encodes CSVGQGSLINGYTF.

J is TRBJ2-3 and V is TRBV20-1; 11 positions agree with TRBD2. V was pared by 5 bases and J by 0 bases, with 7 bases of the junction left unmatched. Germline V lookup: CDR1 DFQATT, CDR2 SNEGSKA (reference sequence). The CDR3 covers 16 residues. The CDR3 DNA is TGCAGTGCTCTACGAATAGCGGGGGGGAGCACAGATACGCAGTATTTT. It is translated as CSALRIAGGSTDTQYF.

In its sample, this clonotype was seen many times. This chain uses TRBV7-9 with TRBJ2-3, with unresolved D. Germline V lookup: CDR1 SEHNR, CDR2 FQNEAQ (reference sequence). The V end was cut by 3 bases, the J end by 2 bases, with 9 bases between. This CDR3 is 14 amino acids long. CDR3 nucleotides: TGTGCCAGCAGCTTGACTGACCACACAGATACGCAGTATTTT. Amino acids: CASSLTDHTDTQYF.

This clonotype was detected only a few times. The CDR3: CASSFSLAGENTEAFF. As DNA, the CDR3 is TGCGCCAGCAGCTTCTCTCTAGCAGGGGAGAACACTGAAGCTTTCTTT. The chain employs TRBV5-1 and TRBJ1-1; D is possibly TRBD1 (6 bases). The CDR3 sequence is 16 residues long. Deletions cut 2 bases from V and 1 base from J, with 15 bases between. Germline-derived CDR1 and CDR2 are SGHRS and YFSETQ.

The chain uses TRBV27 and TRBJ1-1; D not resolved. Trimming removed 5 bases at V and 1 base at J, with 11 bases between. This CDR3 is 14 amino acids long. The V gene's germline CDR1 is MNHEY and CDR2 SMNVEV (reference sequence). The CDR3, as DNA: TGTGCCAGCAGTGTTGGTGGGCCGAACACTGAAGCTTTCTTT. Encoded protein: CASSVGGPNTEAFF.

CDR3 protein: CASSFAGGDYEQYF. CDR3 sequence (DNA): TGTGCCAGCAGCTTCGCAGGGGGCGACTACGAGCAGTACTTC. V gene TRBV11-1 combines with J gene TRBJ2-7; 8 nucleotides line up with TRBD1. CDR3 length: 14 amino acids. Germline lookup yields CDR1 SGHAT and CDR2 FQDESV (reference sequence). Germline trimming cut 3 bases from V and 3 bases from J; bases unmatched to any gene: 4.

The J gene is TRBJ2-1, the V gene TRBV20-1; 8 bases are a match to TRBD2. Per the germline V gene, CDR1 is DFQATT and CDR2 is SNEGSKA (reference sequence). The CDR3 is made up of 16 amino acids. Trimming removed 0 bases from V and 4 bases from J; junction bases left unmatched: 8. CDR3 bases: TGCAGTGCTAGAGATATCGGGGGGGCCCCTTACAATGAGCAGTTCTTC. It yields the protein CSARDIGGAPYNEQFF.

This clonotype has at least ten counts. The V call is TRBV12-3 or TRBV12-4, the J call TRBJ2-5; D is possibly TRBD1 (6 bases). The CDR3 totals 13 residues. The V gene lost 7 bases and the J gene lost 2 bases, with 11 bases spanning the gap. The CDR3 DNA reads TGTGCCAGCATGGACAGCAGACAAGAGACCCAGTACTTC. It specifies CASMDSRQETQYF.

V usage is TRBV5-4 and J usage is TRBJ2-3, with D hard to call. The CDR3 extends over 12 amino acids. The V and J ends lost 5 bases and 4 bases respectively, with 8 bases between them. Germline loops: CDR1 SGHNT, CDR2 YYREEE (reference sequence). The CDR3 protein is CASSPNADTQYF. In DNA form, the CDR3 reads TGTGCCAGCAGTCCCAACGCAGATACGCAGTATTTT.

V gene TRBV4-1 combines with J gene TRBJ2-7, with D uncertain. Per the germline V gene, CDR1 is MGHRA and CDR2 is YSYEKL. The V end lost 0 bases, the J end lost 3 bases, and 12 bases lay between the germline ends. This CDR3 comprises 15 residues. CDR3 DNA sequence: TGCGCCAGCAGCCAAGATAGTCAAAACCGCTACGAGCAGTACTTC. Translating it yields CASSQDSQNRYEQYF.

This clonotype has ten or more counts. The chain uses TRBV20-1 and TRBJ2-5; 9 bases line up with TRBD2. This CDR3 is 14 amino acids long. J gave up 1 base and V 6 bases, and 6 bases lay outside the gene matches. Germline lookup yields CDR1 DFQATT and CDR2 SNEGSKA (reference sequence). For the CDR3, the DNA is TGCAGTGCAATCCTAGCGGGGACCCAAGAGACCCAGTACTTC. Translation gives CSAILAGTQETQYF.

At least ten counts were recorded for this clonotype. This sequence joins TRBV29-1 and TRBJ1-1; possibly TRBD1 for D (6 bases). Deletions cut 7 bases from V and 2 bases from J, with 14 bases between. Germline values: CDR1 SQVTM, CDR2 ANQGSEA. The CDR3 is 13 residues long. This CDR3 reads CSAVKGGNTEAFF. The CDR3 DNA follows: TGCAGCGCCGTCAAGGGGGGTAACACTGAAGCTTTCTTT. The variable domain in full, with the rest retrieved from reference TRBV29-1 and TRBJ1-1, is SAVISQKPSRDICQRGTSLTIQCQVDSQVTMMFWYRQQPGQSLTLIATANQGSEATYESGFVIDKFPISRPNLTFSTLTVSNMSPEDSSIYLCSAVKGGNTEAFFGQGTRLTVV.

This clonotype has only a few counts. The chain is built from TRBV5-1 and TRBJ1-4, with D uncertain. V lost 5 bases and J 6 bases, leaving 14 bases between the germline ends. CDR1 is SGHRS and CDR2 is YFSETQ in the germline V gene. The CDR3 extends over 14 amino acids. CDR3 in DNA: TGCGCCAGCAGGAGACACCGGGGTGATGAAAAACTGTTTTTT. This translates into CASRRHRGDEKLFF.

The chain employs TRBV20-1 and TRBJ2-2; tentative D call: TRBD2 (5 bases). CDR3 length: 12 residues. Trimming took 3 bases from V and 6 from J, leaving 8 bases between them. Germline V gene data show CDR1 as DFQATT and CDR2 as SNEGSKA (reference sequence). The CDR3, as DNA: TGCAGTGCTAGGTTGGGAGCCGGGGAGCTGTTTTTT. Its translation is CSARLGAGELFF.

This chain joins TRBV15 and TRBJ2-2; weak D call: TRBD1 (5 bases). The V end was cut by 2 bases, the J end by 1 base, with 8 bases between. The CDR3 has 15 residues. The germline V gene has CDR1 LNHNV and CDR2 YYDKDF (reference sequence). The CDR3, as DNA: TGTGCCACCAGCAGAATCGGACAGAACACCGGGGAGCTGTTTTTT. Amino acids: CATSRIGQNTGELFF.

This clonotype was picked up a small number of times. This rearrangement joins TRBV5-6 to TRBJ1-1; TRBD1 might be the D (6 bases). The germline V gene has CDR1 SGHDT and CDR2 YYEEEE. The CDR3 covers 15 residues. V dropped 4 bases and J dropped 1 base, with 14 bases sitting between them. CDR3 nucleotide sequence: TGTGCCAGCAGCGAGACCATACAGGGGAACACTGAAGCTTTCTTT. Translated: CASSETIQGNTEAFF.

The CDR3 region has the DNA TGCGCCAGCAGCCACGCCGCCGGGGAGCTGTTTTTT. Amino acids: CASSHAAGELFF. This chain uses TRBV4-1 with TRBJ2-2; D is uncertain. CDR3 length: 12 residues. V shed 3 bases and J shed 6 bases, with 5 bases lying between them. Germline V gene lookup returns CDR1 MGHRA and CDR2 YSYEKL.

This clonotype has at least ten counts. V gene TRBV6-2 or TRBV6-3 combines with J gene TRBJ2-3; tentative D call: TRBD1 (6 bases). Per the germline V gene, CDR1 is MNHEY and CDR2 is SVGEGT. V was shortened by 6 bases and J by 6 bases, with 16 bases between the two germline ends. CDR3 length equals 14 residues. The CDR3 sequence is CASSRWTVSDTQYF. For the CDR3, the DNA is TGTGCCAGCAGCCGATGGACAGTTTCGGATACGCAGTATTTT.

This clonotype was seen many times. V gene TRBV12-3 or TRBV12-4 combines with J gene TRBJ1-1; D unclear. This CDR3 spans 12 amino acids. Trimming shortened V by 0 bases and J by 7 bases, and 6 bases separated the two germline ends. The chain's CDR3 is CASSLAPVEAFF. The CDR3 DNA reads TGTGCCAGCAGTTTAGCTCCGGTTGAAGCTTTCTTT.

Ten or more counts support this clonotype. The genes are TRBV9 and TRBJ2-2, with 11 bases lining up with TRBD2. The germline CDR1 and CDR2 sequences are SGDLS and YYNGEE. With 0 bases clipped from V and 3 bases from J, the junction kept 7 bases outside the gene matches. The CDR3 has 18 residues. CDR3 residues: CASSVAASGGSDTGELFF. The DNA for the CDR3 is TGTGCCAGCAGCGTAGCGGCTAGCGGGGGGAGTGACACCGGGGAGCTGTTTTTT.